This T cell receptor beta chain was recovered during a study of cytomegalovirus exposure and HLA in healthy donors. Study-wide findings and caveats: Accurate prediction of most subjects' HLA-A and HLA-B alleles from TCR beta sequences was reported. Some TCR beta chains (roughly 150 of them) were listed as cytomegalovirus-associated.

Germline V gene data show CDR1 as SGHDT and CDR2 as YYEEEE. CDR3 length: 15 residues. V trimming: 4 bases; J trimming: 4 bases; junction bases outside the gene matches: 8. The PCR had 60 Vbeta and 13 Jbeta primers. The method was immunoSEQ multiplex PCR; TCRdb's version includes in-frame clones alone and lacks a portion of them. Listed are fewer than 40,000 clones; less than 2% falls within the top ten. With regard to this clone: What it binds is unknown.

The chain carries TRBV5-6 and TRBJ2-5; 9 positions agree with TRBD1. The receptor's source is a woman aged 35 to 49 in good health and CMV-seropositive. Material: PBMCs. The CDR3 protein is CASSGDRGLLETQYF. The DNA of the CDR3 is TGTGCCAGCAGCGGAGACAGGGGGTTGTTAGAGACCCAGTACTTC. The full variable domain, completed using reference TRBV5-6 and TRBJ2-5, is DAGVTQSPTHLIKTRGQQVTLRCSPKSGHDTVSWYQQALGQGPQFIFQYYEEEERQRGNFPDRFSGHQFPNYSSELNVNALLLGDSALYLCASSGDRGLLETQYFGPGTRLLVL.